These 13 T cell receptor beta chains originate from one sample sequenced in a study of cytomegalovirus exposure and HLA in healthy donors. The PCR had 60 Vbeta and 13 Jbeta primers. Sequencing was performed with immunoSEQ multiplex PCR; in TCRdb, only in-frame clones are kept and a portion is missing. The profile shows about 73,000 clones, 75% of them singletons. The sample taken for sequencing was PBMCs. The origin of the receptors is a man aged 70 or older in good health and CMV-seronegative.

The V gene is TRBV2, the J gene TRBJ2-5; 10 bases line up with TRBD1. The CDR3 spans 14 residues. CDR1 and CDR2 from the germline V gene are SNHLY and FYNNEI. V shed 8 bases, J shed 11 bases, and the junction held 14 bases outside the gene matches. The CDR3 sequence is CASVPGTGVGEQYF. In nucleotides, the CDR3 is TGTGCCAGCGTTCCCGGGACAGGGGTAGGAGAGCAGTACTTC.

This chain links TRBV30 with TRBJ2-3; 10 bases line up with TRBD2. V was clipped by 2 bases and J by 4 bases; unmatched bases: 9. Germline V gene data show CDR1 as GTSNPN and CDR2 as SVGIG (reference sequence). CDR3 length: 16 amino acids. The CDR3 loop is CAWSLSLSGGADTQYF. The CDR3 DNA reads as TGTGCCTGGAGTTTGTCACTGAGCGGGGGGGCAGATACGCAGTATTTT.

The chain has TRBV5-1 and TRBJ2-5; maybe TRBD1 (6 bases). The J call may be incorrect, as the DNA end agrees better with TRBJ2-7. The CDR3 totals 15 residues. Germline loops: CDR1 SGHRS, CDR2 YFSETQ. CDR3 loop: CASSPTAGVSYEQYF. DNA of the CDR3: TGCGCCAGCAGCCCGACTGCAGGGGTTTCCTACGAGCAGTACTTC.

The V gene is TRBV6-5, the J gene TRBJ2-1; a weak D match, TRBD2 (6 bases). CDR1 and CDR2 (germline): MNHEY, SVGAGI. This CDR3 comprises 14 residues. V was trimmed by 8 bases and J by 2 bases, leaving 13 bases between them. CDR3 in amino acids: CASRGWGAYNEQFF. The CDR3 DNA is TGTGCCAGCCGAGGTTGGGGGGCCTACAATGAGCAGTTCTTC.

The J gene is TRBJ2-1, the V gene TRBV5-1, with D maybe TRBD2 (7 bases). V was clipped by 4 bases and J by 7 bases, with 24 bases between them. From germline, CDR1 is SGHRS and CDR2 YFSETQ. This CDR3 has 17 residues. CDR3 sequence: CASSGKPGGGAGNEQFF. The CDR3 bases are TGCGCCAGCAGCGGGAAGCCGGGTGGGGGGGCCGGTAATGAGCAGTTCTTC.

This clone was detected a few times. The gene calls are TRBV6-5 and TRBJ1-6; no reliable D call. Trimming removed 5 bases from V and 7 bases from J, with 9 bases in between. This CDR3 comprises 13 residues. The V gene's germline CDR1 is MNHEY and CDR2 SVGAGI. CDR3 nucleotide sequence: TGTGCCAGCAGTGCATGGCAAAATTCACCCCTCCACTTT. Translating gives CASSAWQNSPLHF.

The chain carries TRBV5-1 and TRBJ2-2; 7 bases map to TRBD2. Germline loops: CDR1 SGHRS, CDR2 YFSETQ. Losses at the gene ends were 7 bases for V and 3 bases for J; bases not matched to a gene: 12. This CDR3 has 16 residues. DNA for the CDR3: TGCGCCAGCGGTCGAAAGGGCGGGAGTGACACCGGGGAGCTGTTTTTT. This encodes CASGRKGGSDTGELFF.

The V and J genes are TRBV6-6 and TRBJ1-1, with D possibly being TRBD1 (6 bases). V was shortened by 4 bases and J by 3 bases, with 18 bases between the two germline ends. The germline V gene encodes CDR1 MNHNY and CDR2 SVGAGI (reference sequence). The CDR3 length is 16 residues. The CDR3 here is CASSSSVGGGHTEAFF. The CDR3 DNA reads TGTGCCAGCAGTTCCTCAGTAGGGGGGGGGCACACTGAAGCTTTCTTT.

The chain links TRBV6-1 to TRBJ2-5, with D unclear. The J call is in doubt because the DNA end fits TRBJ2-7 better. Germline CDR1 MNHNS, CDR2 SASEGT. The CDR3 spans 13 residues. The CDR3 here is CASKALTLHEQYF. CDR3 bases: TGTGCCAGCAAGGCACTAACGCTCCACGAGCAGTACTTC.

In its sample, this clone was seen a few times. The CDR3 protein is CASSPGQGIRSGNTIYF. In DNA form, the CDR3 reads TGTGCCAGCAGCCCGGGACAGGGGATTCGGTCTGGAAACACCATATATTTT. The rearrangement uses TRBV13 and TRBJ1-3, with 10 bases identical to TRBD1. The CDR3 is made up of 17 amino acids. The J segment lost 1 base and the V segment lost 5 bases, leaving 8 bases of the junction unmatched. Germline CDR1 PRHDT, CDR2 FYEKMQ (reference sequence).

This clone showed up just a few times. The rearrangement links TRBV4-1 to TRBJ2-1; 12 bases agree with TRBD2. CDR3 length equals 15 residues. V trimming: 3 bases; J trimming: 9 bases; junction bases outside the gene matches: 6. CDR1 and CDR2 from the germline V gene are MGHRA and YSYEKL. The CDR3 loop is CASSHPTSGSREQFF. CDR3 DNA sequence: TGCGCCAGCAGCCACCCGACTAGCGGGAGCCGTGAGCAGTTCTTC.

Comment on this clone: A read error may produce the germline difference seen at one junction end. J is TRBJ1-2 and V is TRBV7-9; D gene uncertain. Germline CDR1 and CDR2: SEHNR and FQNEAQ (reference sequence). This CDR3 has 15 residues. The CDR3 sequence is CSSSLPGTTRDGYTF. The CDR3 DNA reads TGTTCCAGCAGCCTCCCGGGCACCACGAGGGATGGCTACACCTTC.

The chain combines TRBV4-1 with TRBJ2-5; D remains unclear. Between the trimmed V and J ends, which lost 1 base and 3 bases, there was a span of 9 bases. The CDR3 spans 14 residues. Germline V gives CDR1 MGHRA, CDR2 YSYEKL. This CDR3 reads CASSQGWPEETQYF. CDR3 DNA sequence: TGCGCCAGCAGCCAAGGCTGGCCAGAAGAGACCCAGTACTTC.